This entry describes one T cell receptor beta chain. A single count supports this clone. Its antigen has not been determined. The sample holds no much larger clone one base away, and base qualities are not on file. This specimen belongs to a study of blood T cell repertoires in COVID-19 (TCRdb year 2020). About the study as a whole: The collaborator samples originated in the United States, Italy and Spain and spanned the acute and convalescent phases of COVID-19. The prospective study material was composed of cDNA or gDNA derived from T cells, B-cell-depleted T cells, or PBMCs. Deeply sampled blood TCRbeta repertoires from subjects exposed to, actively infected with, or recovered from COVID-19 were included in the dataset. A freely available public database, intended as a resource for researchers studying the immune response to SARS-CoV-2, is where the repertoires were released. The samples were drawn from the first 160 participants of the ongoing ImmuneRACE study and from over a thousand subjects provided by 6 global collaborators. Nearly every sample came with metadata listing a de-identified subject ID, COVID-19 status, age in years and sex. Where available, HLA class I and class II types were taken from metadata supplied by the sample provider and were not determined by assay-based typing.

Participants in the prospective study were enrolled through a virtual design, were aged 18 to 89 years, and lived in 24 United States geographic areas. In the prospective study, cohorts were assigned on the basis of participant-reported clinical history obtained from a screening survey and a study questionnaire. ImmuneRACE Cohort 3 recovered participants were defined by two consecutive negative NP/OP PCR tests, healthcare professional clearance, or symptom resolution. Each participant in the prospective study had whole blood, serum and a nasopharyngeal or oropharyngeal swab collected by mobile phlebotomists. Prospective study participants could optionally give additional blood draws and questionnaires over an approximately 2-month period. Blood samples from the prospective study were shipped frozen or at room temperature prior to DNA extraction. From the germline V gene (reference sequence), CDR1 is MNHEY and CDR2 is SMNVEV. Relative to germline, V is 3 bases shorter and J is 1 base shorter, with 14 bases between their ends. The CDR3 has 16 amino acids, counting the end cysteine and phenylalanine. The sequence is cut down to CDR3 DNA, 48 bases in frame from base 1.

TCRbeta CDR3 regions were amplified from genomic DNA by means of the immunoSEQ Assay, a bias-controlled multiplex PCR. In the authors' own workflow: Within the assay, amplification of reference gene primers was used to estimate how many nucleated cells each sample contained. Sequence reads were collapsed and filtered to measure the absolute abundance of every unique TCRbeta CDR3 rearrangement. For each sample, productive Simpson clonality was calculated by taking the square root of Simpson's diversity index across productive rearrangements. The table was pulled from immuneACCESS by TCRdb, which kept in-frame rearrangements only. Such tables lose some clones; where checked, under half of the loss comes from unresolved V genes, and the rest has no known cause. V, J and clone size are taken as reported in that table, and D and trimming were inferred from the DNA itself. The sample contains some 400,000 clones, around nine tenths of them found a single time. About 1.7% of the sample is taken by the ten largest.

The investigation overall reported the following: The amount of clinical and demographic metadata varied by source and participant and was provided uncurated.

Material: PBMCs or T cells enriched from blood (not recorded which). The sequence was obtained from a woman in her twenties or thirties who had recovered from COVID-19. Rearrangement joined TRBV27 to TRBJ2-3; the D gene is perhaps TRBD1, on 6 matching bases. The nucleotide sequence is given as TGTGCCAGCAGTTTCGAGCCGAGACAGGGCACAGATACGCAGTATTTT. Translated, it reads CASSFEPRQGTDTQYF.